A selection of T cell receptor beta chains follows, all from one sample in a study of blood T cells in healthy people across ages. TCRdb analysed the 5' RACE reads with MiXCR anew, one entry per CDR3 protein. The repertoire holds 790,000 or so distinct CDR3 sequences, with about 46% as singletons. Sequenced sample: blood. The receptor set was obtained from a man older than 75 in good health. The CDR3 runs from the conserved cysteine through the conserved F or W.

TRBJ1-6,TRBV10-3,CAIRGDRAGNSPLHF
TRBJ2-1,TRBV9,CASSPHSGYEQFF
TRBJ2-2,TRBV4-2,CASRTGTGVTGELFF
TRBJ1-6,TRBV12-3/TRBV12-4,CASSPRTGGFYNSPLHF
NA,TRBV29-1,CSDTAQGETQFF
TRBJ2-7,TRBV6-6,CASSPPFDSPSYEQYF
TRBJ1-2,TRBV12-3/TRBV12-4,CASSNRGQRVSGYTF
TRBJ2-3,TRBV12-3/TRBV12-4,CASSPGTSGLVQYF
TRBJ2-7,TRBV4-1,CASSQGLAGAAYEQYF
TRBJ2-7,TRBV27,CASSPRTSGGREQYF
TRBJ2-2,TRBV6-2/TRBV6-3,CASTLGTPNTGELFF
TRBJ2-7,TRBV3-1,CASSQDIDYEQYF
NA,TRBV28,CASSAQGAPYEQYF
TRBJ2-7,TRBV29-1,CSVILDSYEQYF
TRBJ2-5,TRBV5-1,CASSPGPSGNYQETQYF
TRBJ2-3,TRBV20-1,CSASLRVTEGDTQYF
TRBJ2-1,TRBV24-1,CATSFRDPGSEQFF
TRBJ2-5,TRBV2,CASSRDSEETQYF
TRBJ2-6,TRBV7-2,CASSLDYGANVLTF
NA,TRBV28,CASRSQGNQETQYF
TRBJ2-3,TRBV12-3/TRBV12-4,CASRRTSVGTDTQYF
TRBJ1-5,TRBV19,CASSKPGQGTVSNQPQHF
TRBJ1-5,TRBV9,CASSRAGEGQPQHF
TRBJ2-7,TRBV11-3,CASNTGTGSGEQYF
TRBJ1-2,TRBV25-1,CASSEWGTTFYGYTF
TRBJ2-5,TRBV7-2,CASSYPNRVETQYF
TRBJ2-3,TRBV5-1,CASSDSSGADTQYF
TRBJ2-1,TRBV7-9,CASSSSGLAGVNEQFF
TRBJ2-3,TRBV6-2/TRBV6-3,CASGRAGPDTQYF
TRBJ2-3,TRBV12-3/TRBV12-4,CASSFGGPDTQYF
TRBJ1-4,TRBV7-9,CASSFRSGGGTNEKLFF
TRBJ2-7,TRBV28,CAVGTGRNEQYF